One and the same sample provided the 32 T cell receptor beta chains below, sequenced in a study of blood T cell repertoires in COVID-19. Some clones are missing from TCRdb's copy, which holds only in-frame ones; the method was immunoSEQ multiplex PCR. The data show tens of thousands of clones, 91% seen once. Sample: peripheral blood. Receptors originate from a woman aged 65 to 85 with active COVID-19.

This rearrangement joins TRBV18 to TRBJ1-3, with 9 bases identical to TRBD1. Losses at the gene ends were 2 bases for V and 3 bases for J; bases not matched to a gene: 11. Looked up from germline, CDR1 is KGHSH and CDR2 is LQKENI. The CDR3 runs 18 residues. In nucleotides, the CDR3 is TGTGCCAGCTCACCAAACTTGGACAGGGGTGATTTTGGAAACACCATATATTTT. Translation: CASSPNLDRGDFGNTIYF.

The genes are TRBV29-1 and TRBJ2-1, with 11 bases identical to TRBD2. This CDR3 comprises 14 residues. Germline trimming cut 4 bases from V and 7 bases from J; bases unmatched to any gene: 6. CDR1 and CDR2 from the germline V gene are SQVTM and ANQGSEA. CDR3 nucleotide sequence: TGCAGCGTTGGGCTAGCGGGAGGTAAGAATGAGCAGTTCTTC. Residues: CSVGLAGGKNEQFF.

The chain employs TRBV7-8 and TRBJ2-5; a possible D gene is TRBD2 (5 bases). CDR1 and CDR2 from the germline V gene are SGHVS and FQNEAQ. The CDR3 extends over 14 amino acids. V dropped 6 bases and J dropped 2 bases, with 13 bases sitting between them. The CDR3 sequence is CASRFRRGQETQYF. CDR3 nucleotides: TGTGCCAGCAGGTTCCGACGGGGACAAGAGACCCAGTACTTC.

This clone has only one observation. The chain carries TRBV18 and TRBJ2-3; D unresolved. V dropped 2 bases and J dropped 5 bases, with 11 bases sitting between them. There are 14 residues in the CDR3. Germline values: CDR1 KGHSH, CDR2 LQKENI. The CDR3 coding sequence is TGTGCCAGCTCACCAGATAATCCGAGAGATACGCAGTATTTT. It yields the protein CASSPDNPRDTQYF.

This CDR3 reads CASSGLLGNRANYGYTF. The CDR3 bases are TGTGCCAGCAGTGGCCTCCTGGGGAACAGGGCTAACTATGGCTACACCTTC. V and J are TRBV6-1 and TRBJ1-2; D is possibly TRBD1 (6 bases). The V gene's germline CDR1 is MNHNS and CDR2 SASEGT. The ends were cut back, 4 bases at V and 0 bases at J, with 18 bases in the middle. This CDR3 is 17 amino acids long.

The chain employs TRBV3-1 (or the pseudogene TRBV3-2) and TRBJ2-1; TRBD2 aligns across 10 bases. The CDR3 covers 16 residues. V was clipped by 4 bases and J by 7 bases; unmatched bases: 10. In germline, CDR1 is LGHDT, CDR2 YNNKEL (reference sequence). The CDR3 region is CASSLGGLALRNEQFF. The CDR3 nucleotides are TGTGCCAGCAGCCTTGGGGGACTAGCGTTGCGAAATGAGCAGTTCTTC.

The V and J genes are TRBV5-1 and TRBJ2-1; TRBD2 aligns across 12 bases. Germline loops: CDR1 SGHRS, CDR2 YFSETQ. CDR3 length: 16 amino acids. J was trimmed by 8 bases and V by 0 bases; bases with no gene match: 6. CDR3 region: CASSLGWTSGNDEQFF. CDR3 DNA sequence: TGCGCCAGCAGCTTGGGTTGGACTAGCGGGAACGATGAGCAGTTCTTC.

The rearrangement links TRBV5-6 to TRBJ2-2; 8 nucleotides align to TRBD2. Trimming cost V 4 bases and J 3 bases; bases outside gene matches: 8. The CDR3 is made up of 16 amino acids. From germline, CDR1 is SGHDT and CDR2 YYEEEE. The CDR3 DNA follows: TGTGCCAGCAGCACCCTAGCGGGTCTATACACCGGGGAGCTGTTTTTT. This encodes CASSTLAGLYTGELFF. Based on the CDR3 plus reference TRBV5-6 and TRBJ2-2, the full variable domain is DAGVTQSPTHLIKTRGQQVTLRCSPKSGHDTVSWYQQALGQGPQFIFQYYEEEERQRGNFPDRFSGHQFPNYSSELNVNALLLGDSALYLCASSTLAGLYTGELFFGEGSRLTVL.

The chain is built from TRBV7-9 and TRBJ1-5; perhaps TRBD1 as D (6 bases). The germline V gene encodes CDR1 SEHNR and CDR2 FQNEAQ (reference sequence). The CDR3 covers 12 residues. V lost 1 base and J lost 12, with 10 bases in between. CDR3 sequence reads: CASSLEGGIQHF. The DNA of the CDR3 is TGTGCCAGCAGCTTAGAGGGGGGGATCCAGCATTTT.

V and J are TRBV2 and TRBJ2-7, with 12 bases fitting TRBD2. The J segment lost 3 bases and the V segment lost 7 bases, leaving 13 bases of the junction unmatched. Germline V lookup: CDR1 SNHLY, CDR2 FYNNEI. The CDR3 extends over 17 amino acids. The CDR3 protein is CASNMPETSGSGYEQYF. CDR3 in DNA: TGTGCCAGCAATATGCCCGAGACTAGCGGGAGTGGCTACGAGCAGTACTTC. The entire variable domain, with the rest obtained from reference TRBV2 and TRBJ2-7, is as follows: EPEVTQTPSHQVTQMGQEVILRCVPISNHLYFYWYRQILGQKVEFLVSFYNNEISEKSEIFDDQFSVERPDGSNFTLKIRSTKLEDSAMYFCASNMPETSGSGYEQYFGPGTRLTVT.

V is TRBV2 and J is TRBJ2-1, with D possibly being TRBD1 (6 bases). CDR3 length: 13 amino acids. Trimming left V 6 bases short and J 4 bases short, with 10 bases between. Germline loops: CDR1 SNHLY, CDR2 FYNNEI. Written as DNA, the CDR3 is TGTGCCAGCAGCGCGGACAGTTACAATGAGCAGTTCTTC. Its protein is CASSADSYNEQFF.

The CDR3 region is CASSLDWFSGELFF. In nucleotides, the CDR3 is TGTGCCAGCAGCTTAGATTGGTTTAGCGGGGAGCTGTTTTTT. V gene TRBV7-2 combines with J gene TRBJ2-2, with D hard to call. CDR3 length equals 14 residues. Germline V gene data show CDR1 as SGHTA and CDR2 as FQGNSA. Trimming pared 1 base from V and 7 bases from J, leaving 10 bases between. The variable domain in full, with the rest retrieved from reference TRBV7-2 and TRBJ2-2, is GAGVSQSPSNKVTEKGKDVELRCDPISGHTALYWYRQSLGQGLEFLIYFQGNSAPDKSGLPSDRFSAERTGGSVSTLTIQRTQQEDSAVYLCASSLDWFSGELFFGEGSRLTVL.

The CDR3 DNA reads TGTGCCAGCAGCACCCCCCGGGAGGGCCCGCAGTATTTT. The encoded protein is CASSTPREGPQYF. The V gene is TRBV6-2 or TRBV6-3, the J gene TRBJ2-3, with 8 positions matching TRBD2. Germline lookup yields CDR1 MNHEY and CDR2 SVGEGT. CDR3 length: 13 amino acids. The trim removed 6 bases at V and 10 bases at J, leaving 9 bases unmatched.

The chain has TRBV10-3 and TRBJ1-4; D is possibly TRBD1 (5 bases). The germline CDR1 and CDR2 sequences are ENHRY and SYGVKD. This CDR3 is 13 amino acids long. With 11 bases removed from V and 6 bases from J, the gap between germline ends came to 16 bases. Written as DNA, the CDR3 is TGTGCCTCCTGGGGGGGGAGTGATGAAAAACTGTTTTTT. Its protein product is CASWGGSDEKLFF.

This rearrangement joins TRBV5-5 to TRBJ2-1; D is unresolved. Germline V gene sequence: CDR1 SGHKS, CDR2 YYEKEE (reference sequence). V was shortened by 0 bases and J by 9 bases, with 10 bases between the two germline ends. The CDR3 runs to 13 residues. CDR3 DNA sequence: TGTGCCAGCAGCTTGGCTTTTCGTAGTGAGCAGTTCTTC. It encodes CASSLAFRSEQFF.

CDR3 in amino acids: CASSPGGSVNTIYF. In DNA, the CDR3 is TGTGCCAGCAGTCCAGGGGGCTCAGTAAACACCATATATTTT. The genes are TRBV7-2 and TRBJ1-3, with TRBD1 identical over 8 bases. Germline CDR1 and CDR2: SGHTA and FQGNSA. This CDR3 comprises 14 residues. J gave up 6 bases and V 6 bases, and 7 bases lay outside the gene matches. Combining the CDR3 with reference TRBV7-2 and TRBJ1-3 gives the whole variable domain GAGVSQSPSNKVTEKGKDVELRCDPISGHTALYWYRQSLGQGLEFLIYFQGNSAPDKSGLPSDRFSAERTGGSVSTLTIQRTQQEDSAVYLCASSPGGSVNTIYFGEGSWLTVV.

The rearrangement joins TRBV4-3 to TRBJ2-1; 7 nucleotides agree with TRBD2. The germline CDR1 and CDR2 sequences are LGHNA and YSLEER. After removal of 0 bases from V and 12 bases from J, the junction contained 5 bases not matched to a gene. This CDR3 is built from 13 residues. The CDR3, as DNA: TGCGCCAGCAGCCAAGATCGGGGGGTGGGGCAGTTCTTC. Its protein product is CASSQDRGVGQFF.

The rearrangement links TRBV4-1 to TRBJ1-1; perhaps TRBD1 as D (5 bases). Trimming left V 1 base short and J 5 bases short, with 11 bases between. Germline V lookup: CDR1 MGHRA, CDR2 YSYEKL. The CDR3 spans 14 residues. CDR3 in amino acids: CASSQVGGVTEAFF. The CDR3 DNA sequence: TGCGCCAGCAGCCAAGTCGGGGGGGTAACTGAAGCTTTCTTT.

The CDR3 sequence: CASSPAGRSNTGELFF. CDR3 bases: TGTGCCAGCAGCCCCGCAGGGCGCTCGAACACCGGGGAGCTGTTTTTT. This chain connects TRBV7-9 to TRBJ2-2, with a tentative D call TRBD1 (5 bases). V was clipped by 5 bases and J by 0 bases, with 13 bases between them. There are 16 residues in the CDR3. Germline CDR1 and CDR2: SEHNR and FQNEAQ (reference sequence).

The J gene is TRBJ1-1, the V gene TRBV11-3; no reliable D call. The length of the CDR3 is 13 residues. Germline assignment: CDR1 SGHNT and CDR2 YENEEA. V lost 5 bases and J lost 3, with 10 bases in between. The CDR3 sequence: CASSASEDTEAFF. DNA of the CDR3: TGTGCCAGCAGCGCATCTGAGGACACTGAAGCTTTCTTT.

A single count supports this clone. This chain links TRBV4-3 with TRBJ1-1; the match to TRBD1 covers 8 bases. J gave up 5 bases and V 4 bases, and 6 bases lay outside the gene matches. The CDR3 spans 14 residues. Germline V gene lookup returns CDR1 LGHNA and CDR2 YSLEER. CDR3 residues: CASSRVQGVTEAFF. The CDR3 nucleotides are TGCGCCAGCAGCCGAGTACAGGGGGTGACTGAAGCTTTCTTT.

V is TRBV5-6 and J is TRBJ1-2, with 7 bases that match TRBD1. The CDR3 runs to 13 residues. J was trimmed by 7 bases and V by 2 bases; bases with no gene match: 5. The germline gives CDR1 SGHDT, CDR2 YYEEEE. This chain's CDR3 is CASSLQGSGGYTF. The CDR3 DNA follows: TGTGCCAGCAGCTTACAGGGGAGCGGTGGCTACACCTTC.

J is TRBJ1-1 and V is TRBV7-3; D is possibly TRBD1 (6 bases). The CDR3 runs to 13 residues. The V gene's germline CDR1 is SGHTA and CDR2 FQGTGA. V lost 5 bases, J lost 1 base, and 8 bases lay in between. CDR3 coding DNA: TGTGCCAGCAGCCTCAGGGGGAACACTGAAGCTTTCTTT. Protein: CASSLRGNTEAFF.

The chain combines TRBV7-3 with TRBJ1-1; TRBD1 agrees at 7 bases. V lost 5 bases, J lost 4 bases, and 10 bases stayed unmatched. This CDR3 contains 15 residues. In germline, CDR1 is SGHTA, CDR2 FQGTGA. DNA of the CDR3: TGTGCCAGCAGCCTCGACAGGGAACGTATCACTGAAGCTTTCTTT. This encodes CASSLDRERITEAFF.

The genes are TRBV5-8 and TRBJ2-1, with 12 bases matching TRBD2. From germline, CDR1 is SGHTS and CDR2 YDEGEE. The CDR3 covers 16 residues. Trimming at V came to 6 bases and at J to 9 bases, leaving 13 bases not matched to a gene. CDR3 sequence: CASKFPLAGGFSEQFF. CDR3 sequence (DNA): TGTGCCAGCAAATTTCCCCTAGCGGGAGGGTTCAGTGAGCAGTTCTTC.

The rearrangement uses TRBV23-1 and TRBJ2-7; 7 bases fit TRBD1. TRBV23-1 is an open reading frame, and its role is uncertain. CDR3 length equals 15 residues. Trimming at V came to 8 bases and at J to 2 bases, leaving 12 bases not matched to a gene. The CDR3 is CASHPLGQPPYEQYF. Written as DNA, the CDR3 is TGCGCCAGCCACCCATTGGGACAGCCCCCCTACGAGCAGTACTTC.

This CDR3 is CASSEGHGRAYGYTF. The CDR3 DNA reads TGTGCCAGCAGTGAAGGGCACGGGAGAGCGTATGGCTACACCTTC. This chain joins TRBV25-1 and TRBJ1-2; D gene unclear. V shed 2 bases and J shed 5 bases, with 15 bases lying between them. Germline assignment: CDR1 MGHDK and CDR2 SYGVNS. The CDR3 length is 15 residues.

The chain has TRBV7-9 and TRBJ2-3; D may be TRBD2 (5 bases). The germline V gene has CDR1 SEHNR and CDR2 FQNEAQ (reference sequence). This CDR3 is 15 amino acids long. With 0 bases removed from V and 3 bases from J, the gap between germline ends came to 10 bases. CDR3 coding DNA: TGTGCCAGCAGCTTAGCGCGGGCTGGAACAGATACGCAGTATTTT. Translating it yields CASSLARAGTDTQYF.

This clone was observed a single time. The gene calls are TRBV7-3 and TRBJ2-1; 10 bases line up with TRBD2. V lost 5 bases and J lost 7; bases outside the gene matches: 5. The V gene's germline CDR1 is SGHTA and CDR2 FQGTGA. The CDR3 runs 14 residues. CDR3 nucleotide sequence: TGTGCCAGCAGCCCCGGGACTAGCGAAAATGAGCAGTTCTTC. Encoded protein: CASSPGTSENEQFF.

The rearrangement links TRBV6-5 to TRBJ1-1; unclear D gene. The V gene lost 6 bases and the J gene lost 6 bases, with 11 bases spanning the gap. The CDR3 has 12 amino acids. Germline V CDR1 and CDR2: MNHEY, SVGAGI. CDR3 in amino acids: CASSRTGAEAFF. The CDR3 nucleotides read TGTGCCAGCAGCCGCACCGGAGCTGAAGCTTTCTTT.

This chain links TRBV4-1 with TRBJ2-1; 9 nucleotides match TRBD2. The CDR3 runs to 17 residues. The V and J ends lost 4 bases and 6 bases, in that order; junction bases with no gene match: 13. The germline CDR1 and CDR2 sequences are MGHRA and YSYEKL. CDR3 coding DNA: TGCGCCAGCAGCCCTACGGTGGGAGCGGGGGGTGTCAATGAGCAGTTCTTC. Its protein is CASSPTVGAGGVNEQFF.

The chain is built from TRBV10-1 and TRBJ2-7; 12 positions agree with TRBD1. Germline CDR1 reads WNHNN; CDR2 reads SYGVQD (reference sequence). This CDR3 comprises 14 residues. V gave up 6 bases and J gave up 2 bases; unmatched junction bases: 2. The CDR3 region has the DNA TGCGCCAGCAGCCGGGACAGGGGGCCCTACGAGCAGTACTTC. Amino acids: CASSRDRGPYEQYF.